The rows below give T cell receptor beta chains drawn from one sample of a study of blood T cell repertoires in COVID-19. Generated by immunoSEQ multiplex PCR, the TCRdb table keeps only in-frame clones and is missing some. The data show a few hundred thousand clones, with roughly 90% seen just once and under 4.5% held by the top ten. Input material: peripheral blood. Receptors originate from a woman aged 45-60 years with active or convalescent COVID-19. The CDR3 runs from the conserved cysteine through the conserved F or W. The D gene is left open where the match is weak. The size of a clone is reported for some rows only, either as once, few or many, or as a class for expanded clones.

j_gene | d_gene | abundance | v_gene | len | CDR3aa | CDR3nt
TRBJ1-5 | . | . | TRBV11-3 | 15 | CASSFLGLLNQPQHF | TGTGCCAGCAGCTTTTTGGGACTCCTCAATCAGCCCCAGCATTTT
TRBJ1-2 | . | . | TRBV29-1 | 12 | CSVYRAEDGYTF | TGCAGCGTCTACAGGGCGGAGGATGGCTACACCTTC
TRBJ2-1 | TRBD1 | . | TRBV30 | 12 | CAWDTGGTEQFF | TGTGCCTGGGACACAGGGGGCACTGAGCAGTTCTTC
TRBJ2-2 | TRBD2 | . | TRBV11-3 | 18 | CASSLGVAGGSRTGELFF | TGTGCCAGCAGCCTCGGGGTAGCGGGAGGGTCGCGCACCGGGGAGCTGTTTTTT
TRBJ1-2 | . | . | TRBV27 | 14 | CASSPRRQDYGYTF | TGTGCCAGCAGTCCCAGACGACAGGACTATGGCTACACCTTC
TRBJ1-1 | TRBD1 | few | TRBV7-3 | 15 | CASSLTDRGDTEAFF | TGTGCCAGCAGCTTAACGGACAGGGGAGACACTGAAGCTTTCTTT
TRBJ1-6 | TRBD1 | few | TRBV6-2/TRBV6-3 | 16 | CASSHRQGVYNSPLHF | TGTGCCAGCAGTCACCGACAGGGGGTTTACAATTCACCCCTCCACTTT
TRBJ1-2 | TRBD1 | . | TRBV19 | 11 | CASTGGYGYTF | TGTGCCAGTACAGGGGGATATGGCTACACCTTC
TRBJ2-5 | . | . | TRBV25-1 | 14 | CASSEPGEQETQYF | TGTGCCAGCAGTGAACCGGGGGAACAAGAGACCCAGTACTTC
TRBJ1-3 | . | . | TRBV24-1 | 15 | CATSDFQAPGNTIYF | TGTGCCACCAGTGATTTTCAGGCCCCTGGAAACACCATATATTTT
TRBJ1-1 | TRBD1 | . | TRBV6-6 | 13 | CASSTDRDTEAFF | TGTGCCAGCAGTACTGACAGGGACACTGAAGCTTTCTTT
TRBJ1-5 | TRBD1 | few | TRBV2 | 16 | CASSAAGTGSNQPQHF | TGTGCCAGCAGCGCCGCCGGGACAGGGAGCAATCAGCCCCAGCATTTT
TRBJ1-5 | . | . | TRBV28 | 14 | CASSPRRGNQPQHF | TGTGCCAGCAGCCCCAGACGGGGAAATCAGCCCCAGCATTTT
TRBJ2-5 | TRBD2 | . | TRBV4-1 | 18 | CASSQGGLAGGPQETQYF | TGCGCCAGCAGCCAAGGGGGCCTAGCGGGGGGGCCCCAAGAGACCCAGTACTTC
TRBJ1-2 | . | . | TRBV9 | 15 | CASSAYSWVNYGYTF | TGTGCCAGCAGCGCCTACAGTTGGGTTAACTATGGCTACACCTTC
TRBJ2-3 | . | . | TRBV9 | 14 | CASSPRDLTDTQYF | TGTGCCAGCAGCCCCCGGGACTTAACAGATACGCAGTATTTT
TRBJ1-1 | . | . | TRBV6-5 | 13 | CASSYSGAGEAFF | TGTGCCAGCAGTTACTCGGGGGCCGGGGAGGCTTTCTTT
TRBJ1-4 | . | . | TRBV21-1 | 12 | CASSPSIKKLFF | TGTGCCAGCAGCCCCTCTATTAAAAAACTGTTTTTT
TRBJ1-2 | TRBD1 | few | TRBV2 | 14 | CASRKQGANYGYTF | TGTGCCAGCAGAAAGCAGGGGGCCAACTATGGCTACACCTTC
TRBJ1-6 | . | . | TRBV19 | 13 | CASNRDYNSPLHF | TGTGCCAGTAACAGGGATTATAATTCACCCCTCCACTTT
TRBJ2-2 | . | . | TRBV29-1 | 12 | CSVTRNTGELFF | TGCAGCGTTACCAGGAACACCGGGGAGCTGTTTTTT
TRBJ2-7 | TRBD1 | . | TRBV7-2 | 17 | CASSLAGTGLSPYEQYF | TGTGCCAGCAGCTTAGCGGGGACAGGGTTGAGTCCCTACGAGCAGTACTTC
TRBJ2-7 | TRBD1 | . | TRBV5-5 | 18 | CASSLVVGGAGGAYEQYF | TGTGCCAGCAGCTTGGTGGTGGGCGGGGCAGGGGGCGCGTACGAGCAGTACTTC
TRBJ2-1 | . | . | TRBV5-1 | 15 | CASSLGQGSYNEQFF | TGCGCCAGCAGCTTGGGGCAGGGCTCCTACAATGAGCAGTTCTTC
TRBJ1-2 | . | . | TRBV19 | 11 | CASSIGGGYTF | TGTGCCAGTAGTATAGGAGGCGGCTACACCTTC
TRBJ2-6 | . | . | TRBV12-3/TRBV12-4 | 13 | CASTLTGANVLTF | TGTGCCAGCACCCTTACAGGGGCCAACGTCCTGACTTTC
TRBJ1-1 | . | once | TRBV7-3 | 15 | CASSLSAGSNTEAFF | TGTGCCAGCAGCTTATCGGCGGGCTCGAACACTGAAGCTTTCTTT
TRBJ2-7 | TRBD1 | . | TRBV20-1 | 17 | CSASMQQGGARDYEQYF | TGCAGTGCTAGTATGCAACAGGGGGGTGCTAGGGACTACGAGCAGTACTTC
TRBJ2-3 | TRBD1 | . | TRBV5-1 | 15 | CASSTTTGGTDTQYF | TGCGCCAGCAGCACCACGACAGGGGGCACAGATACGCAGTATTTT
TRBJ2-1 | TRBD2 | . | TRBV19 | 19 | CASSIIPGSGPGPYNEQFF | TGTGCCAGTAGTATAATACCGGGTAGCGGGCCTGGCCCGTACAATGAGCAGTTCTTC
TRBJ1-2 | TRBD1 | . | TRBV18 | 14 | CASSPSGQGYGYTF | TGTGCCAGCTCACCGTCGGGACAGGGCTATGGCTACACCTTC
TRBJ1-1 | . | . | TRBV30 | 13 | CAWSPGKNTEAFF | TGTGCCTGGAGTCCAGGGAAGAACACTGAAGCTTTCTTT
TRBJ1-2 | . | . | TRBV21-1 | 12 | CASSKCSGGYTF | TGTGCCAGCAGCAAATGTTCGGGTGGCTACACCTTC
TRBJ1-2 | TRBD1 | . | TRBV6-4 | 18 | CASSDTPLTGRANYGYTF | TGTGCCAGCAGTGATACGCCGTTGACAGGGCGAGCTAACTATGGCTACACCTTC
TRBJ1-1 | . | . | TRBV5-1 | 14 | CASSFSAKNTEAFF | TGCGCCAGCAGCTTTTCAGCGAAGAACACTGAAGCTTTCTTT
TRBJ2-2 | . | once | TRBV5-6 | 14 | CASSFKSGIWELFF | TGTGCCAGCAGCTTCAAATCAGGGATTTGGGAGCTGTTTTTT
TRBJ1-1 | . | . | TRBV3-1/TRBV3-2 | 12 | CASSQEGRGAFF | TGTGCCAGCAGCCAAGAAGGGCGAGGGGCTTTCTTT
TRBJ2-7 | TRBD1 | few | TRBV10-3 | 13 | CASTGTGFFEQYF | TGTGCCTCCACTGGGACAGGGTTCTTCGAGCAGTACTTC
TRBJ1-6 | . | . | TRBV4-3 | 17 | CASSQVLGGLYNSPLHF | TGCGCCAGCAGCCAAGTATTGGGGGGACTATATAATTCACCCCTCCACTTT
TRBJ2-2 | . | . | TRBV4-3 | 14 | CASSQDAGPGELFF | TGCGCCAGCAGCCAAGATGCAGGGCCCGGGGAGCTGTTTTTT
TRBJ2-1 | . | . | TRBV6-6 | 15 | CASSFPGTAGREQFF | TGTGCCAGCAGTTTCCCCGGGACAGCGGGTAGGGAGCAGTTCTTC
TRBJ2-5 | . | . | TRBV6-4 | 16 | CASSEGGGLPQETQYF | TGTGCCAGCAGTGAAGGGGGTGGACTTCCACAAGAGACCCAGTACTTC
TRBJ1-2 | . | . | TRBV20-1 | 11 | CSASRGNGYTF | TGCAGTGCTAGTCGGGGAAATGGCTACACCTTC
TRBJ1-1 | . | . | TRBV15 | 17 | CATSLDLFPRYQTEAFF | TGTGCCACCAGCCTTGATTTATTCCCAAGATATCAGACTGAAGCTTTCTTT
TRBJ2-1 | TRBD1 | . | TRBV7-2 | 15 | CASSPDRGEYNEQFF | TGTGCCAGCAGCCCGGACAGGGGAGAATACAATGAGCAGTTCTTC
TRBJ2-1 | . | . | TRBV4-2 | 11 | CASSSYNEQFF | TGTGCCAGCAGTAGTTACAATGAGCAGTTCTTC
TRBJ1-3 | . | . | TRBV6-5 | 14 | CASTHTGSGNTIYF | TGTGCCAGCACTCATACAGGGAGTGGAAACACCATATATTTT
TRBJ1-1 | . | . | TRBV10-3 | 15 | CAISEQGPSNTEAFF | TGTGCCATCAGTGAGCAGGGGCCCTCGAACACTGAAGCTTTCTTT
TRBJ2-1 | TRBD2 | . | TRBV4-1 | 18 | CASSQGLRGSSSYNEQFF | TGCGCCAGCAGCCAGGGACTACGTGGGTCCAGCTCCTACAATGAGCAGTTCTTC
TRBJ1-1 | TRBD1 | . | TRBV4-3 | 14 | CASSQDRGQGQAFF | TGCGCCAGCAGCCAAGATCGGGGACAGGGACAGGCTTTCTTT